This TCR beta chain is drawn from a study of blood T cell repertoires in COVID-19. Study-level background: Samples of COVID-19 (acute and convalescent) were obtained from the United States, Italy and Spain.

The CDR3 sequence is 16 residues long. Germline-derived CDR1 and CDR2 are SEHNR and FQNEAQ (reference sequence). V lost 5 bases to trimming and J lost 7 bases, with 20 bases between them. Across about two dozen US areas, participants ranged in age from 18 to 89 years. Cohorts were based on clinical histories the participants reported. Here immunoSEQ multiplex PCR was the method, and the copy in TCRdb shows in-frame clones only, minus some. Of 470,000 or so clones in the sample, about 85% are singletons; the top ten hold over 1.5%. This sequence was found in a woman younger than 30 with acute COVID-19. This rearrangement joins TRBV7-9 to TRBJ1-4; no reliable D call. The sequenced material came from PBMCs or T cells enriched from blood (not recorded which). CDR3 nucleotides: TGTGCCAGCAGCCCCCCTGCCCCCGTGGGAGGTGAAAAACTGTTTTTT. Residues: CASSPPAPVGGEKLFF. The full variable domain, completed using reference TRBV7-9 and TRBJ1-4, is DTGVSQNPRHKITKRGQNVTFRCDPISEHNRLYWYRQTLGQGPEFLTYFQNEAQLEKSRLLSDRFSAERPKGSFSTLEIQRTEQGDSAMYLCASSPPAPVGGEKLFFGSGTQLSVL.